This is a list of T cell receptor beta chains from one sample in a study of cytomegalovirus exposure and HLA in healthy donors. This table comes from immunoSEQ multiplex PCR, and its TCRdb copy is limited to in-frame clones, with some not included. The sample records some 150,000 clones, over 65% being singletons. Material: PBMCs. These receptors originate from a man between 35 and 55 years old in good health and CMV-seronegative. The CDR3 runs from the conserved cysteine through the conserved F or W. D genes are given only for firm matches. Clone size is given for some rows only: seen once, a few or many times, or a class if the clone is expanded.

J gene: TRBJ2-1
V gene: TRBV9
clone size: NA
D gene: TRBD2
CDR3 protein: CASSVRGVSSYNEQFF
CDR3 DNA: TGTGCCAGCAGCGTTCGGGGGGTGAGCTCCTACAATGAGCAGTTCTTC

J gene: TRBJ2-7
V gene: TRBV15
clone size: NA
D gene: TRBD1
CDR3 protein: CATSRDRGIVYEQYF
CDR3 DNA: TGTGCCACCAGCAGGGACAGGGGGATAGTCTACGAGCAGTACTTC

J gene: TRBJ2-2
V gene: TRBV19
clone size: NA
D gene: NA
CDR3 protein: CASRQGGGAGELFF
CDR3 DNA: TGTGCCAGTAGACAGGGGGGGGGTGCCGGGGAGCTGTTTTTT

J gene: TRBJ2-7
V gene: TRBV4-3
clone size: NA
D gene: NA
CDR3 protein: CASSQEIGGYEQYF
CDR3 DNA: TGCGCCAGCAGCCAAGAAATAGGGGGCTACGAGCAGTACTTC

J gene: TRBJ2-7
V gene: TRBV28
clone size: NA
D gene: NA
CDR3 protein: CASSPYGRSTSEQYF
CDR3 DNA: TGTGCCAGCAGCCCCTATGGCCGGAGCACGAGCGAGCAGTACTTC

J gene: TRBJ1-2
V gene: TRBV9
clone size: once
D gene: NA
CDR3 protein: CASSVVEGSGHGYTF
CDR3 DNA: TGTGCCAGCAGCGTAGTTGAGGGTTCTGGGCATGGCTACACCTTC

J gene: TRBJ2-2
V gene: TRBV10-3
clone size: NA
D gene: TRBD1
CDR3 protein: CAIRGTANTGELFF
CDR3 DNA: TGTGCCATCAGGGGGACAGCGAACACCGGGGAGCTGTTTTTT

J gene: TRBJ1-4
V gene: TRBV6-1
clone size: NA
D gene: NA
CDR3 protein: CASSEAPTVNEKLFF
CDR3 DNA: TGTGCCAGCAGTGAAGCGCCGACAGTCAATGAAAAACTGTTTTTT

J gene: TRBJ2-3
V gene: TRBV29-1
clone size: NA
D gene: NA
CDR3 protein: CSVRVRASTDTQYF
CDR3 DNA: TGCAGCGTCAGAGTAAGAGCGTCTACAGATACGCAGTATTTT

J gene: TRBJ2-5
V gene: TRBV7-2
clone size: once
D gene: NA
CDR3 protein: CASQGSQETQYF
CDR3 DNA: TGTGCCAGCCAGGGCTCTCAAGAGACCCAGTACTTC

J gene: TRBJ2-3
V gene: TRBV2
clone size: once
D gene: NA
CDR3 protein: CASMAVLESDTQYF
CDR3 DNA: TGTGCCAGCATGGCTGTCCTAGAGTCAGATACGCAGTATTTT

J gene: TRBJ2-7
V gene: TRBV7-9
clone size: few
D gene: TRBD1
CDR3 protein: CSSSSPRDRVPNYEQYF
CDR3 DNA: TGTTCCAGCAGCTCCCCCCGGGACAGGGTTCCAAACTACGAGCAGTACTTC